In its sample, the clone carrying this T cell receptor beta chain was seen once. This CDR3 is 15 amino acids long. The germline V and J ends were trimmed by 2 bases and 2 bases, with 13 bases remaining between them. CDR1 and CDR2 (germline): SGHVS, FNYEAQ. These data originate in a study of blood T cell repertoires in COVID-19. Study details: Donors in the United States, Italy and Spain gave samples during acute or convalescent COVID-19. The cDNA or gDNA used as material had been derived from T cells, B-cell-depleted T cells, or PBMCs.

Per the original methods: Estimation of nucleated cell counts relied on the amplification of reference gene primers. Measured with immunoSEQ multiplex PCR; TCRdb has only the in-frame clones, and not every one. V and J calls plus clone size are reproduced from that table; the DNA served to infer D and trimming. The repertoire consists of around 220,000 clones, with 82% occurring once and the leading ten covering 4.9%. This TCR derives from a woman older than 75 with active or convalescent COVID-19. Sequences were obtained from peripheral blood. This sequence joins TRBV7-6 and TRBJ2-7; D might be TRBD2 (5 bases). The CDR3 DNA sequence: TGTGCCAGCAGCTTATTCGATATGGGAGCCTACGAGCAGTACTTC. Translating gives CASSLFDMGAYEQYF.